This TCR beta chain was found in a study of blood T cell repertoires in COVID-19. Across the study: Sample material is recorded as cDNA or gDNA derived from T cells, B-cell-depleted T cells, or PBMCs.

Assay: immunoSEQ multiplex PCR; the TCRdb copy retains only in-frame clones and omits some. The sample holds more than 300,000 clones, 70% to 90% seen once. The V end lost 7 bases, the J end lost 4 bases, and 17 bases lay between the germline ends. The CDR3 is 14 amino acids. The germline gives CDR1 SNHLY, CDR2 FYNNEI. Researchers sorted participants into cohorts using their self-reported clinical history. Recovered participants had two consecutive negative NP/OP PCR tests, healthcare professional clearance, or symptom resolution. This TCR derives from a woman in her twenties or thirties who had recovered from COVID-19. The specimen was PBMCs or T cells enriched from blood (not recorded which). V gene TRBV2 combines with J gene TRBJ2-7; tentative D call: TRBD1 (6 bases). The CDR3 nucleotides read TGTGCCAGCACCGCAGGACAGAGAGGATACGAGCAGTACTTC. This encodes CASTAGQRGYEQYF.